This is a list of T cell receptor beta chains from one sample in a study of shared clonotypes between healthy human individuals. Only in-frame clones appear in the TCRdb table, and some are missing; sequencing was by immunoSEQ multiplex PCR. The data contain about 490,000 clones, roughly four fifths of them singletons. Material for sequencing was PBMCs. These receptors came from a woman aged 40 to 55 in good health. Some clones in this sample may be carry-over from other donors' samples. Both conserved end residues are part of each CDR3. Fields, in order: D gene, J gene, clone size, V gene, CDR3 DNA, CDR3 protein. The D gene is left open where the match is weak. Size tells how often a clone was seen (once, few, many) or the class of an expanded clone, and some rows leave it out.

. | TRBJ1-4 | . | TRBV30 | TGTGCCTGGAGTATAGACAGGTCAAATGAAAAACTGTTTTTT | CAWSIDRSNEKLFF
. | TRBJ2-1 | . | TRBV30 | TGTGCCTGGAGTCCCCTGGGGGCGGGGGAGCAGTTCTTC | CAWSPLGAGEQFF
TRBD2 | TRBJ2-5 | . | TRBV11-3 | TGTGCCAGCAGCTTAGGGAAGAGTAGCGGGAGACAAGAGACCCAGTACTTC | CASSLGKSSGRQETQYF
TRBD1 | TRBJ1-5 | few | TRBV6-6 | TGTGCCAGCAGTGGGGGACAGGTCAATCAGCCCCAGCATTTT | CASSGGQVNQPQHF
. | TRBJ2-7 | . | TRBV5-4 | TGTGCCAGCAGTTTGTCGGGACCCAAATACGAGCAGTACTTC | CASSLSGPKYEQYF
. | TRBJ2-7 | . | TRBV27 | TGTGCCAGCAGTTTATCCCCTGGCTCCTACGAGCAGTACTTC | CASSLSPGSYEQYF
TRBD1 | TRBJ1-2 | . | TRBV2 | TGTGCCAGCAGTCGGACAGGCCGGAGCTACACCTTC | CASSRTGRSYTF
. | TRBJ2-2 | . | TRBV4-1 | TGCGCCAGCAGCCAAGAAAACAGGGAAACCGGGGAGCTGTTTTTT | CASSQENRETGELFF
. | TRBJ2-4 | . | TRBV2 | TGTGCCAGCAGTGCTACAGGGTCCCTAGTGGGGTTC | CASSATGSLVGF
. | TRBJ1-4 | once | TRBV5-8 | TGTGCCAGCAGCTTATCCTTGGTAGGGACTGAAAAACTGTTTTTT | CASSLSLVGTEKLFF
TRBD1 | TRBJ1-5 | . | TRBV7-9 | TGTGCCAGCTCGCCGGGACAGGGGCTTTATAGCAATCAGCCCCAGCATTTT | CASSPGQGLYSNQPQHF
TRBD2 | TRBJ2-5 | . | TRBV5-1 | TGCGCCAGCAGCTCCTCTAGCGGGAGGGCAGAGACCCAGTACTTC | CASSSSSGRAETQYF
. | TRBJ1-4 | . | TRBV15 | TGTGCCACCAGCCCCCGACAGGCAACTAATGAAAAACTGTTTTTT | CATSPRQATNEKLFF
TRBD1 | TRBJ1-3 | . | TRBV5-1 | TGCGCCAGCAGCTTAGGACAGGCCGACTCTGGAAACACCATATATTTT | CASSLGQADSGNTIYF
TRBD1 | TRBJ1-4 | . | TRBV7-2 | TGTGCCAGCAGCTTTAGGACAGGGGGAGCTAATGAAAAACTGTTTTTT | CASSFRTGGANEKLFF
. | TRBJ1-2 | . | TRBV28 | TGTGCCAGCAGTTGGGACAAGGGGTTGGGAGACTATGGCTACACCTTC | CASSWDKGLGDYGYTF
. | TRBJ1-1 | once | TRBV5-1 | TGCGCCAGCAGCTTGGACCCTGGCAGGGTGAGCACTGAAGCTTTCTTT | CASSLDPGRVSTEAFF
. | TRBJ2-3 | . | TRBV28 | TGTGCCACCACTTCAGCCCCTTTCACAGATACGCAGTATTTT | CATTSAPFTDTQYF
. | TRBJ1-2 | . | TRBV4-3 | TGCGCCAGCAGCCAAGCGGGGGGGGCGGAGAGCTATGGCTACACCTTC | CASSQAGGAESYGYTF
TRBD1 | TRBJ1-4 | . | TRBV18 | TGTGCCAGCTCACCACAGGTACAGGGGAATGAAAAACTGTTTTTT | CASSPQVQGNEKLFF
. | TRBJ2-1 | . | TRBV7-9 | TGTGCCAGCAGCTTAAATGGGTGGAGATACAATGAGCAGTTCTTC | CASSLNGWRYNEQFF
TRBD1 | TRBJ2-7 | . | TRBV19 | TGTGCCAGTAGTATAAACAGGGGGAACGAGCAGTACTTC | CASSINRGNEQYF
. | TRBJ2-7 | few | TRBV6-5 | TGTGCCAGCAGTCCCCGGGGCTACGAGCAGTACTTC | CASSPRGYEQYF
. | TRBJ2-7 | few | TRBV6-5 | TGTGCCAGCAGTTACACGCAGAGCTACGAGCAGTACTTC | CASSYTQSYEQYF
. | TRBJ1-4 | . | TRBV7-8 | TGTGCCAGCAGCTCCTTATTAGCTTTTGAGGGGGGTGAAAAACTGTTTTTT | CASSSLLAFEGGEKLFF
. | TRBJ2-2 | . | TRBV19 | TGTGCCAGTACCGACTACAAGACAGGGAACACCGGGGAGCTGTTTTTT | CASTDYKTGNTGELFF
TRBD1 | TRBJ1-1 | . | TRBV5-1 | TGCGCCAGCAGCCCAGGGGGCTGGATGAACACTGAAGCTTTCTTT | CASSPGGWMNTEAFF
. | TRBJ1-1 | . | TRBV7-2 | TGTGCCAGCAGCTTGAACAGGATGAACACTGAAGCTTTCTTT | CASSLNRMNTEAFF
TRBD1 | TRBJ1-2 | once | TRBV30 | TGTGCCTGGGCACCGACAGGGGGAGTCTATGGCTACACCTTC | CAWAPTGGVYGYTF
TRBD1 | TRBJ1-1 | . | TRBV28 | TGTGCCAGCAGTCCCCGCCGACAGGGGCGGAACACTGAAGCTTTCTTT | CASSPRRQGRNTEAFF
TRBD1 | TRBJ1-2 | . | TRBV10-3 | TGTGCCATCACACGCGAAGAGGGGGCGCGCGGCTACACCTTC | CAITREEGARGYTF